This TCR beta chain came from a study of T-cell memory formation after mild COVID-19. This clonotype came up many times. Its cognate antigen is unknown. The CDR3 covers 14 residues. The germline gives CDR1 GTSNPN, CDR2 SVGIG (reference sequence). Germline trimming cut 5 bases from V and 2 bases from J; bases unmatched to any gene: 8. MiXCR, applied by TCRdb to the 5' RACE reads, yields one record per CDR3 protein. In the table there are approximately 180,000 distinct CDR3 sequences, 16% of which are singletons. Study-level results: Among clones contracting day 15 to 85, CD4/CD8 was balanced, whereas later expanders leaned CD4+.

The source of this sequence is an adult woman who had mild COVID-19 (a few samples of this study predate the infection). Cell type and time point are not known. Sample: PBMCs or a T cell subset sorted from them (not recorded which). V gene TRBV30 combines with J gene TRBJ1-1; 7 bases are a match to TRBD1. The CDR3 loop reads CAWDPGTANTEAFF. The CDR3 DNA reads as TGTGCCTGGGACCCCGGGACAGCTAACACTGAAGCTTTCTTT. The full variable domain, with the rest looked up from reference TRBV30 and TRBJ1-1, is SQTIHQWPATLVQPVGSPLSLECTVEGTSNPNLYWYRQAAGRGLQLLFYSVGIGQISSEVPQNLSASRPQDRQFILSSKKLLLSDSGFYLCAWDPGTANTEAFFGQGTRLTVV.